These 23 T cell receptor beta chains originate from one sample sequenced in a study of T cell repertoires in cytomegalovirus infection. TCRdb reanalysed the reads using MiXCR and keeps one entry per CDR3 protein. The sample consists of hundreds of thousands of distinct CDR3 sequences, approximately 32% of them appearing once. These receptors lack a known antigen. The sequencing used cultured CD8+ T cells from PBMCs, collected from culture after CMV antigen stimulation. The receptors shown here come from a human donor in good health (CMV status not recorded). Some clones in this sample may be carry-over from other donors' samples.

The V gene is TRBV27, the J gene TRBJ2-5; TRBD1 matches 8 bases. V shed 5 bases, J shed 5 bases, and the junction held 10 bases outside the gene matches. The germline V gene has CDR1 MNHEY and CDR2 SMNVEV (reference sequence). The CDR3 is 15 residues long. The CDR3 coding sequence is TGTGCCAGCAGTGCCCGAAAACGACAGGGGGAGACCCAGTACTTC. The encoded protein is CASSARKRQGETQYF.

The chain combines TRBV7-6 with TRBJ2-2; 7 positions match TRBD1. Germline CDR1 SGHVS, CDR2 FNYEAQ. This CDR3 comprises 15 residues. The J segment lost 0 bases and the V segment lost 4 bases, leaving 2 bases of the junction unmatched. The CDR3 reads CASSSTGPNTGELFF. CDR3 sequence (DNA): TGTGCCAGCAGCTCGACAGGGCCGAACACCGGGGAGCTGTTTTTT.

V usage is TRBV7-8 and J usage is TRBJ2-1, with 7 bases identical to TRBD2. V was clipped by 8 bases and J by 12 bases; unmatched bases: 13. Germline V gives CDR1 SGHVS, CDR2 FQNEAQ. The CDR3 length is 13 residues. CDR3: CASGERGPPTQFF. DNA of the CDR3: TGTGCCAGCGGGGAGCGGGGTCCGCCGACGCAGTTCTTC. Using reference TRBV7-8 and TRBJ2-1 for the parts outside the CDR3, the full variable domain is GAGVSQSPRYKVAKRGQDVALRCDPISGHVSLFWYQQALGQGPEFLTYFQNEAQLDKSGLPSDRFFAERPEGSVSTLKIQRTQQEDSAVYLCASGERGPPTQFFGPGTRLTVL.

The chain is built from TRBV24-1 and TRBJ1-5; a possible D gene is TRBD1 (5 bases). CDR3 length: 15 residues. The V gene's germline CDR1 is KGHDR and CDR2 SFDVKD. Trimming left V 2 bases short and J 9 bases short, with 16 bases between. CDR3 bases: TGTGCCACCAGTGATTCGGGACCGCTTTTTGGGCCCCAGCATTTT. Translated, it gives CATSDSGPLFGPQHF.

This chain links TRBV28 with TRBJ1-1; no clear D. Germline V CDR1 and CDR2: MDHEN, SYDVKM. The length of the CDR3 is 14 residues. V lost 4 bases and J lost 1, with 10 bases in between. In DNA, the CDR3 is TGTGCCAGCAGTTCGACGGACGAGAACACTGAAGCTTTCTTT. Translating gives CASSSTDENTEAFF.

This clonotype was detected a few times. V is TRBV5-6 and J is TRBJ2-7, with D possibly being TRBD1 (6 bases). Germline CDR1 SGHDT, CDR2 YYEEEE. The ends were cut back, 4 bases at V and 3 bases at J, with 14 bases in the middle. The CDR3 consists of 14 residues. DNA of the CDR3: TGTGCCAGCAGCCCCGGGACAAACTACTACGAGCAGTACGTC. It codes for CASSPGTNYYEQYV.

Turning to this clonotype: A read error may explain this, as a much larger clone is one base away. This rearrangement joins TRBV28 to TRBJ2-2; no clear D gene. The CDR3 consists of 12 residues. CDR1 is MDHEN, CDR2 SYDVKM, per germline. CDR3 sequence: CANSWNTGELFF. For the CDR3, the DNA is TGTGCCAACAGTTGGAACACCGGGGAGCTGTTTTTT.

The gene calls are TRBV27 and TRBJ2-6; D is ambiguous. Germline V gives CDR1 MNHEY, CDR2 SMNVEV (reference sequence). Deletions cut 6 bases from V and 2 bases from J, with 11 bases between. CDR3 length: 15 amino acids. The CDR3 spells CASSPQMAGANVLTF. DNA of the CDR3: TGTGCCAGCAGCCCCCAGATGGCTGGGGCCAACGTCCTGACTTTC.

The table lists this clonotype with a few counts. The rearrangement joins TRBV27 to TRBJ2-5; no definite D call. Germline V gene sequence: CDR1 MNHEY, CDR2 SMNVEV (reference sequence). This CDR3 has 13 residues. The V end lost 2 bases, the J end lost 2 bases, and 6 bases lay between the germline ends. This CDR3 reads CASSLSRQETQYF. The CDR3 DNA sequence: TGTGCCAGCAGTTTAAGCAGACAAGAGACCCAGTACTTC.

The chain couples TRBV5-1 to TRBJ1-2; a possible D gene is TRBD1 (6 bases). V was shortened by 0 bases and J by 7 bases, with 16 bases between the two germline ends. The length of the CDR3 is 15 residues. Germline lookup yields CDR1 SGHRS and CDR2 YFSETQ. The CDR3 spells CASSLVGQGLRGYTF. CDR3 bases: TGCGCCAGCAGCTTGGTGGGGCAGGGGCTCCGTGGCTACACCTTC.

The rearrangement links TRBV7-6 to TRBJ2-1; TRBD1 agrees at 8 bases. Trimming cost V 4 bases and J 2 bases; bases outside gene matches: 4. The CDR3 has 15 amino acids. CDR1 and CDR2 (germline): SGHVS, FNYEAQ. CDR3 sequence reads: CASSSGQEPYNEQFF. CDR3 sequence (DNA): TGTGCCAGCAGCTCGGGACAGGAACCCTACAATGAGCAGTTCTTC.

This clonotype has a handful of counts. J is TRBJ1-2 and V is TRBV12-3 or TRBV12-4; D gene uncertain. The V end lost 2 bases, the J end lost 1 base, and 14 bases lay between the germline ends. This CDR3 contains 16 residues. The CDR3 DNA follows: TGTGCCAGCAGTTTAAAGGGCCTCCGGGATAACTATGGCTACACCTTC. Its translation: CASSLKGLRDNYGYTF.

The chain carries TRBV3-1 and TRBJ1-2; 7 bases are shared with TRBD1. The germline V gene encodes CDR1 LGHDT and CDR2 YNNKEL (reference sequence). The length of the CDR3 is 17 residues. The V segment lost 4 bases and the J segment 5 bases; nucleotides outside the gene matches: 16. The CDR3 DNA is TGTGCCAGCAGCCTCCTCAGGGACAGTCTGGGAAATTATGGCTACACCTTC. It encodes CASSLLRDSLGNYGYTF. The entire variable domain, with the rest obtained from reference TRBV3-1 and TRBJ1-2, is as follows: DTAVSQTPKYLVTQMGNDKSIKCEQNLGHDTMYWYKQDSKKFLKIMFSYNNKELIINETVPNRFSPKSPDKAHLNLHINSLELGDSAVYFCASSLLRDSLGNYGYTFGSGTRLTVV.

This clonotype turned up a few times. This rearrangement joins TRBV19 to TRBJ2-1; 10 bases are a match to TRBD2. This CDR3 spans 18 amino acids. J was trimmed by 4 bases and V by 3 bases; bases with no gene match: 12. Per the germline V gene, CDR1 is LNHDA and CDR2 is SQIVND (reference sequence). CDR3 bases: TGTGCCAGTAGTATCGGGCTAGCGGGGGCCACCGTTTACAATGAGCAGTTCTTC. The encoded protein is CASSIGLAGATVYNEQFF.

The rearrangement joins TRBV27 to TRBJ2-3; 10 nucleotides agree with TRBD2. The CDR3 length is 16 residues. CDR1 and CDR2 from the germline V gene are MNHEY and SMNVEV (reference sequence). V was clipped by 2 bases and J by 1 base; unmatched bases: 3. The CDR3 DNA follows: TGTGCCAGCAGTTTAAAAGCGGGGGGGGGCACAGATACGCAGTATTTT. It yields the protein CASSLKAGGGTDTQYF.

The chain combines TRBV19 with TRBJ2-1, with 9 bases that match TRBD1. V gave up 0 bases and J gave up 5 bases; unmatched junction bases: 5. This CDR3 comprises 16 residues. Germline V lookup: CDR1 LNHDA, CDR2 SQIVND (reference sequence). DNA for the CDR3: TGTGCCAGTAGTATAGAAGGGACAGGGAGACACAATGAGCAGTTCTTC. It yields the protein CASSIEGTGRHNEQFF.

A single count supports this clonotype. The rearrangement links TRBV15 to TRBJ1-1; maybe TRBD1 (5 bases). V lost 3 bases and J 5 bases, leaving 13 bases between the germline ends. Germline V gene lookup returns CDR1 LNHNV and CDR2 YYDKDF (reference sequence). The CDR3 loop spans 14 amino acids. CDR3 nucleotide sequence: TGTGCCACCAGCAGGTCTGGACGGGGGACTGAAGCTTTCTTT. Residues: CATSRSGRGTEAFF.

The genes are TRBV5-6 and TRBJ2-1, with D perhaps matching TRBD2 (7 bases). Germline CDR1 SGHDT, CDR2 YYEEEE. The CDR3 totals 16 residues. V was pared by 0 bases and J by 5 bases, with 15 bases between. This chain's CDR3 is CASSLAGGGGNNEQFF. The CDR3 DNA reads TGTGCCAGCAGCTTGGCCGGAGGGGGGGGTAACAATGAGCAGTTCTTC.

The chain employs TRBV7-9 and TRBJ2-1; TRBD2 might be the D (5 bases). This CDR3 is built from 16 residues. The germline V gene has CDR1 SEHNR and CDR2 FQNEAQ (reference sequence). V lost 4 bases, J lost 5 bases, and 18 bases lay in between. CDR3 sequence (DNA): TGTGCCAGCAGCTCGCCCTTGGGCGGGTATAACAATGAGCAGTTCTTC. This translates into CASSSPLGGYNNEQFF.

V gene TRBV20-1 combines with J gene TRBJ2-7; the D gene is possibly TRBD1 (6 bases). The CDR3 covers 13 residues. The ends were cut back, 1 base at V and 3 bases at J, with 10 bases in the middle. Germline assignment: CDR1 DFQATT and CDR2 SNEGSKA (reference sequence). CDR3 loop: CSARVMDSYEQYV. The DNA for the CDR3 is TGCAGTGCTAGAGTAATGGACAGCTACGAGCAGTACGTC.

This chain uses TRBV15 with TRBJ2-3; no reliable D call. The CDR3 totals 18 residues. The V gene's germline CDR1 is LNHNV and CDR2 YYDKDF (reference sequence). The germline V and J ends were trimmed by 1 base and 3 bases, with 20 bases remaining between them. CDR3 coding DNA: TGTGCCACCAGCAGAGGTGAAGGCCCCCAAATAATGACAGATACGCAGTATTTT. Translation: CATSRGEGPQIMTDTQYF. The variable domain in full, completed from reference TRBV15 and TRBJ2-3, reads DAMVIQNPRYQVTQFGKPVTLSCSQTLNHNVMYWYQQKSSQAPKLLFHYYDKDFNNEADTPDNFQSRRPNTSFCFLDIRSPGLGDTAMYLCATSRGEGPQIMTDTQYFGPGTRLTVL.

There are a few counts of this clonotype. This chain connects TRBV7-6 to TRBJ1-2; possible D gene TRBD1, 5 bases. Trimming cost V 2 bases and J 6 bases, with 13 bases left between them. This CDR3 is 14 amino acids long. The germline gives CDR1 SGHVS, CDR2 FNYEAQ. CDR3 nucleotides: TGTGCCAGCAGCTTAAGCTGGGGCGGCGATGGCTACACCTTC. This sequence encodes CASSLSWGGDGYTF.

This clonotype was observed many times. The V call is TRBV7-6, the J call TRBJ2-2; perhaps TRBD2 as D (5 bases). This CDR3 spans 13 amino acids. Deletions cut 3 bases from V and 6 bases from J, with 8 bases between. Germline V gene sequence: CDR1 SGHVS, CDR2 FNYEAQ. CDR3 in DNA: TGTGCCAGCAGCTTCTCTAGCCCCGGGGAGCTGTTTTTT. This codes for CASSFSSPGELFF.